These 20 T cell receptor beta chains share one sample of origin, sequenced in a study of T cell repertoires in ileal Crohn's disease. Assay: immunoSEQ multiplex PCR; the TCRdb copy retains only in-frame clones and omits some. This sample has 25,000 to 30,000 clones; around four fifths occur once, and the top ten carry around 17%. The sequenced sample was ileal tissue. The receptor set was obtained from an adult with Crohn's disease.

V usage is TRBV5-6 and J usage is TRBJ1-1; D is possibly TRBD1 (5 bases). Trimming shortened V by 0 bases and J by 7 bases, and 7 bases separated the two germline ends. The CDR3 covers 12 residues. Germline CDR1 SGHDT, CDR2 YYEEEE. The CDR3 nucleotides are TGTGCCAGCAGCTTGGACAGGTTTGAAGCTTTCTTT. Its translation: CASSLDRFEAFF.

This clone came up a few times. The chain recombines TRBV7-2 with TRBJ2-5; TRBD2 matches 7 bases. V was clipped by 2 bases and J by 0 bases; unmatched bases: 3. The CDR3 sequence is 15 residues long. Germline values: CDR1 SGHTA, CDR2 FQGNSA. This chain's CDR3 is CASSLSSGDQETQYF. The CDR3 DNA reads TGTGCCAGCAGCTTATCCAGCGGGGACCAAGAGACCCAGTACTTC. Full variable domain (remainder filled in from reference TRBV7-2 and TRBJ2-5): GAGVSQSPSNKVTEKGKDVELRCDPISGHTALYWYRQSLGQGLEFLIYFQGNSAPDKSGLPSDRFSAERTGGSVSTLTIQRTQQEDSAVYLCASSLSSGDQETQYFGPGTRLLVL.

This clone was seen a handful of times. The V call is TRBV30, the J call TRBJ2-2; TRBD1 matches at 11 bases. The CDR3 has 15 amino acids. J lost 7 bases, V lost 1 base, and 5 bases had no gene match. Germline values: CDR1 GTSNPN, CDR2 SVGIG (reference sequence). CDR3 residues: CAWSARTGGHGELFF. DNA for the CDR3: TGTGCCTGGAGTGCGCGGACAGGGGGCCACGGGGAGCTGTTTTTT.

V gene TRBV18 combines with J gene TRBJ2-1; weak D call: TRBD1 (6 bases). Germline V gene data show CDR1 as KGHSH and CDR2 as LQKENI. The length of the CDR3 is 15 residues. V lost 0 bases and J lost 6, with 12 bases in between. In DNA form, the CDR3 reads TGTGCCAGCTCACCACCAAGGGGGTTGGGCAATGAGCAGTTCTTC. Translating it yields CASSPPRGLGNEQFF.

In DNA, the CDR3 is TGTGCCAGCAAGGGACCGCCGAGGGGGGGGGCCAACGTCCTGACTTTC. Encoded protein: CASKGPPRGGANVLTF. The V call is TRBV27, the J call TRBJ2-6, with D tentatively TRBD1 (6 bases). Deletions cut 7 bases from V and 4 bases from J, with 17 bases between. CDR1 is MNHEY, CDR2 SMNVEV, per germline (reference sequence). The CDR3 is 16 residues long. Using reference TRBV27 and TRBJ2-6 for the parts outside the CDR3, the full variable domain is EAQVTQNPRYLITVTGKKLTVTCSQNMNHEYMSWYRQDPGLGLRQIYYSMNVEVTDKGDVPEGYKVSRKEKRNFPLILESPSPNQTSLYFCASKGPPRGGANVLTFGAGSRLTVL.

Here the CDR3 reads CASSYSGTVVEQYF. Here the CDR3 DNA reads TGTGCCAGCAGTTACTCCGGGACAGTGGTTGAGCAGTACTTC. The gene calls are TRBV6-5 and TRBJ2-7, with 7 bases aligning to TRBD1. There are 14 residues in the CDR3. The trim removed 0 bases at V and 7 bases at J, leaving 6 bases unmatched. From germline, CDR1 is MNHEY and CDR2 SVGAGI.

This clone has only one observation. The rearrangement uses TRBV30 and TRBJ2-1, with 7 bases identical to TRBD1. The CDR3 is 14 residues long. The trim removed 1 base at V and 6 bases at J, leaving 6 bases unmatched. CDR1 is GTSNPN and CDR2 is SVGIG in the germline V gene (reference sequence). CDR3 bases: TGTGCCTGGAGTGCGAGGGGGCGGTCCAATGAGCAGTTCTTC. Amino acid sequence: CAWSARGRSNEQFF.

The chain combines TRBV7-2 with TRBJ2-7; TRBD2 agrees at 9 bases. The CDR3 extends over 15 amino acids. Germline lookup yields CDR1 SGHTA and CDR2 FQGNSA. Trimming at V came to 1 base and at J to 4 bases, leaving 5 bases not matched to a gene. CDR3: CASSLGLAGQYEQYF. The CDR3 nucleotides read TGTGCCAGCAGCTTAGGGCTAGCGGGACAATACGAGCAGTACTTC.

This chain uses TRBV30 with TRBJ2-2, with a possible D match to TRBD1 (6 bases). Looked up from germline, CDR1 is GTSNPN and CDR2 is SVGIG (reference sequence). The CDR3 is made up of 15 amino acids. V dropped 1 base and J dropped 3 bases, with 12 bases sitting between them. In DNA, the CDR3 is TGTGCCTGGAGTGGGACAGATAGGTACACCGGGGAGCTGTTTTTT. Protein product: CAWSGTDRYTGELFF.

The chain is built from TRBV5-1 and TRBJ2-3; D is possibly TRBD2 (6 bases). Germline loops: CDR1 SGHRS, CDR2 YFSETQ. There are 14 residues in the CDR3. Trimming removed 4 bases from V and 2 bases from J, with 11 bases in between. The CDR3 DNA is TGCGCCAGCAGCCCTCTAGCGATCACAGATACGCAGTATTTT. Amino acid sequence: CASSPLAITDTQYF.

The rearrangement uses TRBV7-9 and TRBJ2-2; 7 bases are shared with TRBD2. Germline CDR1 SEHNR, CDR2 FQNEAQ (reference sequence). The CDR3 runs to 15 residues. V shed 6 bases and J 7 bases; nucleotides not matched to a gene: 11. CDR3 DNA sequence: TGTGCCAGCAGGAAGAGCGGACTAGGGGTCGGGGAGCTGTTTTTT. It codes for CASRKSGLGVGELFF.

This clone has just one count. The V gene is TRBV10-1, the J gene TRBJ2-7, with 9 bases fitting TRBD1. V trimming: 6 bases; J trimming: 6 bases; junction bases outside the gene matches: 18. CDR1 is WNHNN and CDR2 is SYGVQD in the germline V gene (reference sequence). This CDR3 spans 17 amino acids. The CDR3 DNA reads TGCGCCAGCAGCGGAGGAGCACAGGGGGCCATTTGGATCGAGCAGTACTTC. This codes for CASSGGAQGAIWIEQYF.

The J gene is TRBJ2-5, the V gene TRBV14; TRBD2 agrees at 7 bases. Per germline, CDR1 SGHDN and CDR2 FVKESK. Trimming cost V 6 bases and J 8 bases; bases outside gene matches: 9. The CDR3 covers 13 residues. CDR3 bases: TGTGCCAGCAGATCTGCGGGAGCCATCACCCAGTACTTC. This encodes CASRSAGAITQYF.

A few counts support this clone. The chain combines TRBV9 with TRBJ1-6; TRBD1 is a possible D gene (5 bases). The CDR3 covers 14 residues. V gave up 0 bases and J gave up 9 bases, with 10 bases separating them. Germline V gives CDR1 SGDLS, CDR2 YYNGEE. CDR3 DNA: TGTGCCAGCAGCGTAGCGGGGGGTGGTTCACCCCTCCACTTT. The encoded protein is CASSVAGGGSPLHF. Variable domain in full (rest from reference TRBV9 and TRBJ1-6): DSGVTQTPKHLITATGQRVTLRCSPRSGDLSVYWYQQSLDQGLQFLIQYYNGEERAKGNILERFSAQQFPDLHSELNLSSLELGDSALYFCASSVAGGGSPLHFGNGTRLTVT.

As regards this clone: Germline and junction disagree at one end, which may indicate a read error. The same CDR3 arises from other DNA sequences in this sample as well. V is TRBV30 and J is TRBJ1-6; perhaps TRBD1 as D (6 bases). This CDR3 region has 13 residues. Looked up from germline, CDR1 is GTSNPN and CDR2 is SVGIG (reference sequence). In DNA, the CDR3 is TGTGCCTGGAGCGGACAGAGAAATTCCCCCCTCCACTTT. This translates into CAWSGQRNSPLHF.

This clone has only a few counts. The rearrangement joins TRBV5-1 to TRBJ2-7; D call uncertain. The CDR3 length is 16 residues. The ends were cut back, 4 bases at V and 4 bases at J, with 21 bases in the middle. The germline V gene has CDR1 SGHRS and CDR2 YFSETQ. The CDR3 sequence: CASSPTGSPIYYEQYF. As DNA, the CDR3 is TGCGCCAGCAGCCCTACCGGGTCCCCGATTTATTACGAGCAGTACTTC.

The V and J genes are TRBV25-1 and TRBJ2-5, with 11 bases aligning to TRBD2. The CDR3 consists of 15 residues. J gave up 3 bases and V 1 base, and 1 base lay outside the gene matches. Germline V gene data show CDR1 as MGHDK and CDR2 as SYGVNS. CDR3 DNA sequence: TGTGCCAGCAGTGAATTAGCGGGAGGGGAAGAGACCCAGTACTTC. Its protein product is CASSELAGGEETQYF. The variable domain in full, with the rest retrieved from reference TRBV25-1 and TRBJ2-5, is EADIYQTPRYLVIGTGKKITLECSQTMGHDKMYWYQQDPGMELHLIHYSYGVNSTEKGDLSSESTVSRIRTEHFPLTLESARPSHTSQYLCASSELAGGEETQYFGPGTRLLVL.

The chain joins TRBV7-2 to TRBJ2-7, with a tentative D call TRBD1 (6 bases). This CDR3 has 16 residues. Germline V lookup: CDR1 SGHTA, CDR2 FQGNSA. V was clipped by 1 base and J by 3 bases, with 16 bases between them. The DNA of the CDR3 is TGTGCCAGCAGCTTAGAAGGCCCAGGGGCCTACTACGAGCAGTACTTC. Translating it yields CASSLEGPGAYYEQYF.

The chain recombines TRBV5-1 with TRBJ2-5; 7 bases map to TRBD1. V was clipped by 5 bases and J by 1 base; unmatched bases: 2. The CDR3 is 13 amino acids. The germline V gene has CDR1 SGHRS and CDR2 YFSETQ. The CDR3 DNA follows: TGCGCCAGCAGGGGGACAGCCCAAGAGACCCAGTACTTC. The encoded protein is CASRGTAQETQYF.

V is TRBV29-1 and J is TRBJ2-3; no firm D call. Germline CDR1 SQVTM, CDR2 ANQGSEA. V was trimmed by 3 bases and J by 0 bases, leaving 10 bases between them. This CDR3 contains 14 residues. This CDR3 reads CSVDPGPSTDTQYF. DNA for the CDR3: TGCAGCGTTGACCCGGGTCCTAGCACAGATACGCAGTATTTT.